Presented here are 27 T cell receptor gamma chains from one specimen sequenced in a study of Vδ1+ human thymocytes. Findings and caveats of the study: Thymic TRG and TRD repertoires appeared highly polyclonal, with Gaussian CDR3 length distributions.

Extracted RNA was reverse transcribed into cDNA. Pooled V-gene forward primers with one constant-region reverse primer generated the CDR3 amplicons by multiplex PCR. TCRdb re-called the multiplex PCR reads through CATT. Counted here are tens of thousands of gamma-chain clones, around a fifth occurring once; the ten biggest clones make up 1.5% to 2%. Their specific antigens are unknown. Material for sequencing was Vdelta1+ gamma-delta thymocytes from the thymus. Subset specified: FACS-sorted CD3+ TCRalphabeta- TCRVdelta1+ TCRVdelta2- thymocytes. Every receptor here comes from a boy under two years old who had congenital heart surgery.

The chain recombines TRGV3 with TRGJ1 or TRGJ2. The CDR3 sequence is 13 residues long. Germline V gives CDR1 VTNTFY, CDR2 YDVSTARD (reference sequence). With V trimmed by 1 base and J by 12 bases, 12 bases remained unmatched. The DNA of the CDR3 is TGTGCCACCTGGGACAGATTATTATTGGGGAAACTCTTT. The encoded protein is CATWDRLLLGKLF.

This clone was seen a few times. The J gene is TRGJ1 or TRGJ2, the V gene TRGV9. Germline CDR1 GITISATS, CDR2 ISYDGTV (reference sequence). The CDR3 covers 16 residues. J was trimmed by 8 bases and V by 2 bases; bases with no gene match: 18. The CDR3 DNA reads as TGTGCCTTGTGGGAGGACAAGCGCGGGGTAGGAAATAAGAAACTCTTT. Translated, it gives CALWEDKRGVGNKKLF.

This clone appeared a few times. V and J are TRGV8 and TRGJP1. The length of the CDR3 is 14 residues. Germline-derived CDR1 and CDR2 are VENAVY and YDSYNSRV. Losses at the gene ends were 6 bases for V and 0 bases for J; bases not matched to a gene: 4. CDR3 in amino acids: CATWRYTTGWFKIF. CDR3 sequence (DNA): TGTGCCACCTGGCGATATACCACTGGTTGGTTCAAGATATTT.

The chain joins TRGV5 to TRGJ1 or TRGJ2. Germline loops: CDR1 VINAFY, CDR2 YDVSNSKD. The CDR3 is 14 amino acids. The trim removed 2 bases at V and 4 bases at J, leaving 8 bases unmatched. The CDR3 DNA reads TGTGCCACCTGGGACACCCGGGGATATTATAAGAAACTCTTT. Translation: CATWDTRGYYKKLF.

This clone was detected only a few times. Other DNA sequences within the sample encode an identical CDR3. The rearrangement joins TRGV9 to TRGJ1 or TRGJ2. The ends lost 0 bases at V and 3 bases at J; junction bases unmatched: 5. This CDR3 is 14 amino acids long. Germline V gives CDR1 GITISATS, CDR2 ISYDGTV (reference sequence). CDR3 DNA sequence: TGTGCCTTGTGGGAGGTGCACGGTTATTATAAGAAACTCTTT. Its translation: CALWEVHGYYKKLF.

This clone was picked up a small number of times. The rearrangement joins TRGV4 to TRGJ1 or TRGJ2. The J segment lost 2 bases and the V segment lost 5 bases, leaving 6 bases of the junction unmatched. The germline CDR1 and CDR2 sequences are EGSTGY and YDSYTSSV. CDR3 length: 13 residues. CDR3 bases: TGTGCCACCTGGGTTCCCTATTATTATAAGAAACTCTTT. Its protein is CATWVPYYYKKLF.

This sequence joins TRGV9 and TRGJ1 or TRGJ2. CDR3 size: 14 residues. With 0 bases clipped from V and 7 bases from J, the junction kept 9 bases outside the gene matches. Germline CDR1 and CDR2: GITISATS and ISYDGTV (reference sequence). CDR3 in DNA: TGTGCCTTGTGGGAGGTGGGGGGTTTGTATAAGAAACTCTTT. Its translation: CALWEVGGLYKKLF.

Comment on this clone: The same CDR3 can be traced to other DNA sequences in this sample. The V gene is TRGV2, the J gene TRGJ1 or TRGJ2. The V gene end was trimmed by 0 bases and the J gene end by 3 bases; junction bases not matched to a gene: 5. CDR3 size: 14 residues. Germline CDR1 EGSNGY, CDR2 YDSYNSKV. CDR3 sequence reads: CATWDGPSYYKKLF. For the CDR3, the DNA is TGTGCCACCTGGGACGGGCCCTCTTATTATAAGAAACTCTTT.

This clone was counted between two and nine times. The chain has TRGV2 and TRGJ1 or TRGJ2. This CDR3 is built from 15 residues. The germline gives CDR1 EGSNGY, CDR2 YDSYNSKV. Germline trimming cut 1 base from V and 8 bases from J; bases unmatched to any gene: 14. The DNA of the CDR3 is TGTGCCACCTGGGACGGCCCTTTCAAGGGGAATAAGAAACTCTTT. Translation: CATWDGPFKGNKKLF.

In its sample, this clone was seen a few times. V usage is TRGV9 and J usage is TRGJ1 or TRGJ2. This CDR3 has 14 amino acids. J was trimmed by 9 bases and V by 3 bases; bases with no gene match: 14. Germline V gene data show CDR1 as GITISATS and CDR2 as ISYDGTV (reference sequence). CDR3 residues: CALWESHFWAKKLF. The CDR3 region has the DNA TGTGCCTTGTGGGAGTCCCACTTCTGGGCTAAGAAACTCTTT.

The V and J genes are TRGV8 and TRGJ1 or TRGJ2. The CDR3 spans 12 residues. The trim removed 1 base at V and 9 bases at J, leaving 6 bases unmatched. CDR1 and CDR2 from the germline V gene are VENAVY and YDSYNSRV. CDR3 loop: CATWDSPSKKLF. In DNA form, the CDR3 reads TGTGCCACCTGGGATAGCCCAAGTAAGAAACTCTTT.

The sample holds a few counts of this clone. The V gene is TRGV9, the J gene TRGJ1 or TRGJ2. This CDR3 has 14 amino acids. Germline loops: CDR1 GITISATS, CDR2 ISYDGTV (reference sequence). V was pared by 0 bases and J by 10 bases, with 12 bases of the junction left unmatched. The CDR3 DNA follows: TGTGCCTTGTGGGAGGTGCTACGAAGGATAAAGAAACTCTTT. Its translation is CALWEVLRRIKKLF.

This clone was counted only a few times. V is TRGV2 and J is TRGJ1 or TRGJ2. The V gene's germline CDR1 is EGSNGY and CDR2 YDSYNSKV. Trimming cost V 0 bases and J 9 bases; bases outside gene matches: 17. The length of the CDR3 is 16 residues. DNA of the CDR3: TGTGCCACCTGGGACGGGCTAAAAAGGGGAATAGTTAAGAAACTCTTT. Residues: CATWDGLKRGIVKKLF.

This clone has only a few counts. A much more abundant neighbour one base away suggests this may be a read error. The sample holds other DNA sequences that translate to the same CDR3. The genes are TRGV2 and TRGJ1 or TRGJ2. V lost 0 bases to trimming and J lost 6 bases; unmatched junction nucleotides: 5. Germline V CDR1 and CDR2: EGSNGY, YDSYNSKV. CDR3 length: 13 residues. The CDR3 DNA reads as TGTGCCACCTGGGACGGGCTGTGTTATAAGAAACTCTTT. It specifies CATWDGLCYKKLF.

This clone was seen only a few times. Distinct nucleotide sequences in the sample also encode this CDR3. The chain employs TRGV5 and TRGJ1 or TRGJ2. This CDR3 has 14 amino acids. Losses at the gene ends were 2 bases for V and 0 bases for J; bases not matched to a gene: 4. The germline gives CDR1 VINAFY, CDR2 YDVSNSKD. CDR3 region: CATWDTRNYYKKLF. CDR3 nucleotides: TGTGCCACCTGGGACACGAGGAATTATTATAAGAAACTCTTT.

This clone was seen more than once but under ten times. The chain is built from TRGV3 and TRGJ1 or TRGJ2. Per the germline V gene, CDR1 is VTNTFY and CDR2 is YDVSTARD (reference sequence). The CDR3 is made up of 11 amino acids. Trimming took 6 bases from V and 9 from J; bases not matched to a gene: 8. For the CDR3, the DNA is TGTGCCACCTGGTCCATCGTTAAGAAACTCTTT. The encoded protein is CATWSIVKKLF.

This clone was counted a single time. The chain combines TRGV3 with TRGJ1 or TRGJ2. Per germline, CDR1 VTNTFY and CDR2 YDVSTARD (reference sequence). The trim removed 0 bases at V and 16 bases at J, leaving 6 bases unmatched. The CDR3 is 10 amino acids. Written as DNA, the CDR3 is TGTGCCACCTGGGACAGGCTACCGCTCTTT. Translation gives CATWDRLPLF.

In regard to this clone: Other DNA sequences in the same sample also yield this CDR3. This chain joins TRGV9 and TRGJ1 or TRGJ2. The CDR3 spans 14 residues. Per germline, CDR1 GITISATS and CDR2 ISYDGTV (reference sequence). Trimming at V came to 2 bases and at J to 3 bases, leaving 7 bases not matched to a gene. The CDR3 DNA sequence: TGTGCCTTGTGGGAGGCACCCCCTTATTATAAGAAACTCTTT. This sequence encodes CALWEAPPYYKKLF.

This clone came up a few times. This may be a read error: a much more frequent sequence differs by one nucleotide. This chain links TRGV5 with TRGJ1 or TRGJ2. CDR1 VINAFY and CDR2 YDVSNSKD come from the germline V gene. Unmatched junction bases numbered 4, after V lost 1 base and J lost 4 bases. The CDR3 totals 13 residues. Here the CDR3 DNA reads TGTGCCACCTGGGACAGCCGATATTATAAGAAACTCTTT. Translated: CATWDSRYYKKLF.

This clone was seen more than once but under ten times. V and J are TRGV4 and TRGJ1 or TRGJ2. The CDR3 length is 11 residues. V was clipped by 6 bases and J by 10 bases; unmatched bases: 9. Looked up from germline, CDR1 is EGSTGY and CDR2 is YDSYTSSV. The CDR3 is CATWKGKKKLF. Written as DNA, the CDR3 is TGTGCCACCTGGAAGGGTAAAAAGAAACTCTTT.

V gene TRGV9 combines with J gene TRGJ1 or TRGJ2. This CDR3 comprises 13 residues. Germline values: CDR1 GITISATS, CDR2 ISYDGTV (reference sequence). V trimming: 3 bases; J trimming: 12 bases; junction bases outside the gene matches: 14. The CDR3 DNA is TGTGCCTTGTGGGAGCTACCCCCGACGGGGAAACTCTTT. It is translated as CALWELPPTGKLF.

The sample holds a few counts of this clone. One end of the junction varies from germline; a read error may be responsible. J is TRGJ1 or TRGJ2 and V is TRGV2. Germline-derived CDR1 and CDR2 are EGSNGY and YDSYNSKV. The CDR3 sequence is 13 residues long. CDR3 in amino acids: CATRDGPGYKKLF. In DNA form, the CDR3 reads TGTGCCACCCGGGACGGGCCGGGCTATAAGAAACTCTTT.

This clone was observed a few times. This CDR3 is also generated by other DNA sequences in the sample. V usage is TRGV4 and J usage is TRGJ1 or TRGJ2. CDR3 length equals 13 residues. The V and J ends lost 0 bases and 5 bases, in that order; junction bases with no gene match: 4. Germline V lookup: CDR1 EGSTGY, CDR2 YDSYTSSV. The CDR3 nucleotides are TGTGCCACCTGGGATGGGCGACATTATAAGAAACTCTTT. Translation gives CATWDGRHYKKLF.

Only a few counts were recorded for this clone. The chain joins TRGV3 to TRGJ1 or TRGJ2. Looked up from germline, CDR1 is VTNTFY and CDR2 is YDVSTARD (reference sequence). The CDR3 has 14 residues. The V segment lost 0 bases and the J segment 2 bases; nucleotides outside the gene matches: 4. The CDR3 loop is CATWDRHDYYKKLF. The CDR3 DNA reads TGTGCCACCTGGGACAGGCACGATTATTATAAGAAACTCTTT.

The chain links TRGV5 to TRGJ1 or TRGJ2. Germline assignment: CDR1 VINAFY and CDR2 YDVSNSKD. This CDR3 region has 15 residues. The J segment lost 10 bases and the V segment lost 0 bases, leaving 15 bases of the junction unmatched. In DNA, the CDR3 is TGTGCCACCTGGGACAGGCGCACTCCTAGTCCCAAGAAACTCTTT. Protein: CATWDRRTPSPKKLF.

This clone was picked up a small number of times. This chain uses TRGV3 with TRGJ1 or TRGJ2. CDR1 and CDR2 (germline): VTNTFY, YDVSTARD (reference sequence). The CDR3 extends over 16 amino acids. The ends lost 1 base at V and 4 bases at J; junction bases unmatched: 13. The CDR3 reads CATWDSIRVRYYKKLF. The DNA of the CDR3 is TGTGCCACCTGGGACAGTATTAGGGTGCGGTATTATAAGAAACTCTTT.

Only a few counts were recorded for this clone. This may arise from a read error, as a much more abundant clone is one base away. This sequence joins TRGV3 and TRGJ1 or TRGJ2. Germline assignment: CDR1 VTNTFY and CDR2 YDVSTARD (reference sequence). This CDR3 comprises 13 residues. The junction had 4 bases not matched to a gene; V was cut back by 1 base and J by 4 bases. CDR3 sequence reads: CATWDSLYYKKLF. The CDR3 nucleotides are TGTGCCACCTGGGACAGTCTCTATTATAAGAAACTCTTT.